The rows below give T cell receptor beta chains drawn from one sample of a study of blood T cells in healthy people across ages. MiXCR was run by TCRdb on the 5' RACE reads, yielding one entry per CDR3 protein. In the table there are roughly 800,000 distinct CDR3 sequences, about 53% of which are singletons. The sequenced sample was blood. These receptors were obtained from a man older than 75 in good health. Each CDR3 is given with its conserved first and last residue. The order of the fields is D gene, clone size, V gene, J gene, CDR3 protein, CDR3 DNA. The D gene is left open where the match is weak. Clone size appears in some rows only: once, few, many, or a class for an expanded clone.

TRBD1,once,TRBV15,TRBJ2-7,CATSRGGTGTYEQYF,TGTGCCACCAGCAGAGGAGGGACAGGGACCTACGAGCAGTACTTC
.,.,TRBV20-1,TRBJ2-5,CSAQGGGGSQETQYF,TGCAGTGCGCAAGGGGGCGGGGGCTCCCAAGAGACCCAGTACTTC
.,.,TRBV29-1,TRBJ2-3,CSVRDGIDTQYF,TGCAGCGTCAGGGACGGCATAGATACGCAGTATTTT
TRBD1,.,TRBV9,TRBJ1-2,CASSKDRARGDGYTF,TGTGCCAGCAGCAAAGACAGGGCCAGGGGCGATGGCTACACCTTC
TRBD1,.,TRBV27,TRBJ2-7,CASSPDRGDYPNYEQYF,TGTGCCAGCAGTCCCGACAGGGGAGACTATCCAAACTACGAGCAGTACTTC
TRBD2,once,TRBV15,TRBJ2-7,CATSRGLAGLTYEQYF,TGTGCCACCAGCAGAGGACTAGCGGGCTTAACCTACGAGCAGTACTTC
.,.,TRBV11-2,TRBJ1-1,CASSPRASGATEAFF,TGTGCCAGCAGCCCTCGGGCCTCCGGGGCCACTGAAGCTTTCTTT
TRBD2,once,TRBV6-6,TRBJ2-5,CASSIPTSGRETQYF,TGTGCCAGCAGTATCCCGACTAGCGGGAGAGAGACCCAGTACTTC
.,few,TRBV27,TRBJ2-7,CASRIGPSYEQYF,TGTGCCAGCAGGATAGGACCATCCTACGAGCAGTACTTC
.,.,TRBV5-6,TRBJ2-3,CASSLEASARADTQYF,TGTGCCAGCAGCTTGGAAGCCTCCGCCAGGGCAGATACGCAGTATTTT
.,.,TRBV7-2,TRBJ2-1,CASSWASRNEQFF,TGTGCCAGCAGCTGGGCTAGCCGCAATGAGCAGTTCTTC
.,.,TRBV10-3,TRBJ2-2,CAISQPQGSGELFF,TGTGCCATCAGCCAACCACAGGGCTCCGGGGAGCTGTTTTTT
.,.,TRBV28,TRBJ1-5,CASSLVPSNQPQHF,TGTGCCAGCAGTTTAGTCCCCAGCAATCAGCCCCAGCATTTT
.,.,TRBV27,TRBJ2-3,CASSRRGRDYPEGHRDAYF,TGTGCCAGCAGTCGCAGGGGCCGGGACTACCCTGAGGGGCACAGAGACGCGTATTTT
TRBD2,.,TRBV7-9,TRBJ2-1,CASSWGGGGQFF,TGTGCCAGCAGCTGGGGAGGCGGGGGGCAGTTCTTC
TRBD2,.,TRBV5-1,TRBJ2-3,CASSTSGSGDTQYF,TGCGCCAGCAGCACTAGCGGGAGTGGGGATACGCAGTATTTT
.,.,TRBV6-2/TRBV6-3,TRBJ2-7,CASRSPAAYEQYF,TGTGCCAGCAGGTCCCCGGCCGCCTACGAGCAGTACTTC
TRBD2,.,TRBV6-1,TRBJ2-1,CASSGWTSVPRAYNEQFF,TGTGCCAGCAGTGGGTGGACTAGCGTCCCGAGGGCATACAATGAGCAGTTCTTC
.,.,TRBV27,TRBJ2-1,CASSLGSGTWETQFF,TGTGCCAGCAGTTTAGGGTCGGGGACATGGGAGACCCAGTTCTTC
.,few,TRBV21-1,TRBJ1-6,CASSKSGQHNSPLHF,TGTGCCAGCAGCAAATCGGGACAACATAATTCACCCCTCCACTTT
.,.,TRBV10-3,TRBJ2-4,CAISESDSLLAKNIQYF,TGTGCCATCAGTGAGTCGGACAGTCTACTAGCCAAAAACATTCAGTACTTC
TRBD2,few,TRBV5-1,TRBJ2-3,CASSPYPSGSINTQYF,TGCGCCAGCAGCCCCTATCCGAGCGGGAGTATTAATACGCAGTATTTT
.,once,TRBV3-1,TRBJ2-1,CASSLSRGRYNNEQFF,TGTGCCAGCAGCCTTTCTAGGGGCCGGTACAATAATGAGCAGTTCTTC
.,.,TRBV20-1,TRBJ1-2,CSARDRVGGIGYTF,TGTAGTGCTAGAGATCGGGTCGGGGGTATTGGCTACACCTTC
.,.,TRBV20-1,TRBJ1-6,CSARRAGTPPLHF,TGCAGTGCTAGGAGAGCCGGGACCCCACCCCTCCACTTT
.,.,TRBV5-1,TRBJ2-5,CASSLAGASVRETQYF,TGCGCCAGCAGCTTGGCCGGGGCCAGCGTCCGGGAGACCCAGTACTTC
TRBD1,few,TRBV12-3/TRBV12-4,TRBJ1-2,CASSLRQGSGYTF,TGTGCCAGCAGCCTAAGACAGGGAAGCGGCTACACCTTC
.,.,TRBV7-2,TRBJ2-5,CATAIVSQETQYF,TGTGCCACCGCCATAGTATCCCAAGAGACCCAGTACTTC
.,few,TRBV6-4,TRBJ1-2,CASRGRYGYTF,TGTGCCAGCAGAGGAAGATATGGCTACACCTTC